This TCR beta chain was identified in a study of T cells in Graves' hyperthyroidism and ophthalmopathy. RNA transcripts yielded amplified TCR beta CDR3 regions. The HTBI primer set was used in a first-round RT-PCR of the TCR CDR3. In TCRdb, the multiplex PCR reads were re-called with MiXCR into one record per CDR3 protein. The sample contains around 300,000 distinct CDR3 sequences, 22% of which appear only once. The CDR3 is 14 amino acids. The germline V gene encodes CDR1 MDHEN and CDR2 SYDVKM. With 6 bases clipped from V and 7 bases from J, the junction kept 11 bases outside the gene matches. This clonotype was detected ten times or more.

The sample taken for sequencing was blood. The sequence derives from a man under 40 with Graves' ophthalmopathy. This chain uses TRBV28 with TRBJ1-1; 7 positions match TRBD1. The CDR3 spells CASSPPGRGGEAFF. In nucleotides, the CDR3 is TGTGCCAGCAGCCCCCCCGGCAGGGGGGGTGAAGCTTTCTTT.